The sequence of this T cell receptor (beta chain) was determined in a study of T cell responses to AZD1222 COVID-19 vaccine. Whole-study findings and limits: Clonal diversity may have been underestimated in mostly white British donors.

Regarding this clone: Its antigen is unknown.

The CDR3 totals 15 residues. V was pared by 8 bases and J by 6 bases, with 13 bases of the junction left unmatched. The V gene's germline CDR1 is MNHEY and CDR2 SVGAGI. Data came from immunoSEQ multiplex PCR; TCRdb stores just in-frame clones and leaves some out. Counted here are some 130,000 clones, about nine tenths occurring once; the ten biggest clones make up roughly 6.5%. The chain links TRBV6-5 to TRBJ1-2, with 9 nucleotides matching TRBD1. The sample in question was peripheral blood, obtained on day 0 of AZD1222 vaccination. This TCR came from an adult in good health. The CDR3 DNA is TGTGCCAGCGAGTCCGGGACAGGGCGACTTAATGGCTACACCTTC. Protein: CASESGTGRLNGYTF.